One sample yielded the 4 T cell receptor beta chains listed below, sequenced in a study of blood T cell repertoires in COVID-19 (dated by TCRdb to about 2020). The library was made by the immunoSEQ multiplex PCR assay. In TCRdb, the immuneACCESS table is reduced to in-frame sequences with V and J assigned. These tables do not hold every clone; where another copy was compared, an unresolved V gene accounts for under half, and the others remain unexplained. In this sample the table shows around 230,000 clones, 65% to 90% of which occur a single time. 5% to 6.5% of the sample lies in the top ten. The sequencing sample was made of peripheral blood. The receptors were sampled from a man aged 50-60 years with COVID-19, enrolled during active disease.

This clone was seen more than once but under ten times. V is TRBV5-1 and J is TRBJ2-2, with D hard to call. V lost 5 bases and J lost 0, with 14 bases in between. In germline, CDR1 is SGHRS, CDR2 YFSETQ. The CDR3 has 16 amino acids. The CDR3: CASSLRRSANTGELFF. The CDR3 nucleotides are TGCGCCAGCAGTCTTCGGAGAAGCGCGAACACCGGGGAGCTGTTTTTT.

J is TRBJ2-5 and V is TRBV15; D gene unclear. The V gene lost 5 bases and the J gene lost 2 bases, with 15 bases spanning the gap. The CDR3 is 15 amino acids. Germline V lookup: CDR1 LNHNV, CDR2 YYDKDF (reference sequence). The CDR3: CATSLSLGQQETQYF. The CDR3 DNA reads as TGTGCCACCAGCCTCTCCCTCGGTCAACAAGAGACCCAGTACTTC.

This rearrangement joins TRBV3-1 (or the pseudogene TRBV3-2) to TRBJ2-5; TRBD1 aligns across 8 bases. Germline loops: CDR1 LGHDT, CDR2 YNNKEL (reference sequence). V lost 4 bases and J lost 3; bases outside the gene matches: 10. The CDR3 extends over 16 amino acids. The CDR3 DNA sequence: TGTGCCAGCAGCCCATGGACAGGGAAGGCGAAAGAGACCCAGTACTTC. It is translated as CASSPWTGKAKETQYF.

V and J are TRBV30 and TRBJ1-5; D not certain. Trimming shortened V by 1 base and J by 2 bases, and 6 bases separated the two germline ends. CDR3 size: 13 residues. Germline CDR1 is GTSNPN and CDR2 is SVGIG (reference sequence). The CDR3 nucleotides read TGTGCCTGGAGTGGGGCAGGCAATCAGCCCCAGCATTTT. It codes for CAWSGAGNQPQHF.